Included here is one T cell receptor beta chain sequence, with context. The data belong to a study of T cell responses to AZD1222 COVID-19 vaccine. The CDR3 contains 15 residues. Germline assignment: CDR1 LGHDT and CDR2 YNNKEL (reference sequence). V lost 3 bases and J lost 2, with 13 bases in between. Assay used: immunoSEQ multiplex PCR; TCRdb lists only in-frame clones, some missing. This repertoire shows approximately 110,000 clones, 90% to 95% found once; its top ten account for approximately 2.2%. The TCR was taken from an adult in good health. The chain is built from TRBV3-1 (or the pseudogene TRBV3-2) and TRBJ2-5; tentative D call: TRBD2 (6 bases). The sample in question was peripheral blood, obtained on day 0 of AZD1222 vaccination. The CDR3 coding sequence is TGTGCCAGCAGCCAGTCGAGCGGGTGGCAAGAGACCCAGTACTTC. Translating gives CASSQSSGWQETQYF.